This TCR beta chain derives from a study of cytomegalovirus exposure and HLA in healthy donors. General study findings and limits: About 90% or about 30% of the time was how often most TCR beta V segments were productive, according to an earlier analysis.

This PCR relied on a set of 60 Vbeta primers and 13 Jbeta primers. Sequencing used immunoSEQ multiplex PCR; TCRdb keeps in-frame clones, though not all of them. The sample yields approximately 150,000 clones, approximately 80% seen once. This CDR3 is built from 17 residues. Germline V lookup: CDR1 SGHRS, CDR2 YFSETQ. V was trimmed by 0 bases and J by 6 bases, leaving 19 bases between them. This clone was picked up a small number of times. Its target is not known. The chain is built from TRBV5-1 and TRBJ2-1; D is perhaps TRBD2 (6 bases). Sample: PBMCs. The sequence derives from a boy aged 2 to 10 in good health and CMV-seronegative. DNA for the CDR3: TGCGCCAGCAGCTTGGCCCTGAGCGGGTTTGGGGGCAATGAGCAGTTCTTC. Encoded protein: CASSLALSGFGGNEQFF.